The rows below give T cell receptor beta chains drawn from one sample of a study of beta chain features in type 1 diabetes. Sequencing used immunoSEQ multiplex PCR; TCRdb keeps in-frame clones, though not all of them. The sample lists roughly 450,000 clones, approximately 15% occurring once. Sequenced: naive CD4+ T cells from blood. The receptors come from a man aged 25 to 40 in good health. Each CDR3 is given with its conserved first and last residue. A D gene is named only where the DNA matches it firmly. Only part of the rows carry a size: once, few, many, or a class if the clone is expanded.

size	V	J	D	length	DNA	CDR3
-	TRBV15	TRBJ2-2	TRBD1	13	TGTGCCATCGGGACAGCAAGCACCGGGGAGCTGTTTTTT	CAIGTASTGELFF
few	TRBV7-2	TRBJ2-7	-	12	TGTGCCAGCAGCTTAGTAGGTTACGAGCAGTACTTC	CASSLVGYEQYF
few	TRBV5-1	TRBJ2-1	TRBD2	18	TGCGCCAGCAGCTTGGAGGAAACACTAGCGGGAGTTTACAATGAGCAGTTCTTC	CASSLEETLAGVYNEQFF
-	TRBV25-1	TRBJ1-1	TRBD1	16	TGTGCCAGCAGTGAACGACCCGGGACAGCGAACACTGAAGCTTTCTTT	CASSERPGTANTEAFF
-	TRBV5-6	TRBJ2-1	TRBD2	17	TGTGCCAGCAGCTTGTTCGGACTAGCGGGGGCCCACAATGAGCAGTTCTTC	CASSLFGLAGAHNEQFF
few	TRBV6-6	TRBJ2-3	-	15	TGTGCCAGCAGTTACGGAGCAGGGGGGCCAGATACGCAGTATTTT	CASSYGAGGPDTQYF
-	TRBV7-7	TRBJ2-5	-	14	TGTGCCAGCAGCTCACAACTAGCAGGGGAGACCCAGTACTTC	CASSSQLAGETQYF
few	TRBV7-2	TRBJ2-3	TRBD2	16	TGTGCCAGCAGCCGAACCCGGACTAGAAGCACAGATACGCAGTATTTT	CASSRTRTRSTDTQYF
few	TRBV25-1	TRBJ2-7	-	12	TGTGCCAGTGGGTTGGGAGTGGGCGAGCAGTACTTC	CASGLGVGEQYF
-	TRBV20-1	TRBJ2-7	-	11	TGCAGTGCTAGAATATCCTACGAGCAGTACTTC	CSARISYEQYF
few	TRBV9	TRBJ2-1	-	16	TGTGCCAGCAGCTATGACGAGGGATCTTCCTACAATGAGCAGTTCTTC	CASSYDEGSSYNEQFF
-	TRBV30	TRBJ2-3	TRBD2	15	TGTGCCTGGAGTGTGGGGACTAGCGGCACAGATACGCAGTATTTT	CAWSVGTSGTDTQYF
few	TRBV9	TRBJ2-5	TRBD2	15	TGTGCCAGCAGCCAGGGACTAGCGGTGCAAGAGACCCAGTACTTC	CASSQGLAVQETQYF
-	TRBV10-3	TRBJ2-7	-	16	TGTGCCATCAGTGAGTCGAGGGGGAAAGGGAGCTACGAGCAGTACTTC	CAISESRGKGSYEQYF
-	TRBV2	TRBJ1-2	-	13	TGTGCCAGCAGTGAAGAGGGGAACTATGGCTACACCTTC	CASSEEGNYGYTF
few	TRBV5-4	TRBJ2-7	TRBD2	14	TGTGCCAGCAGCTTGGGACTAGCGTCCTACGAGCAGTACTTC	CASSLGLASYEQYF
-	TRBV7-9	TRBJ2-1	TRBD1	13	TGTGCCAGCGACAGGGGTAGCTACAATGAGCAGTTCTTC	CASDRGSYNEQFF
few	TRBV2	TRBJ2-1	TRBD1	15	TGTGCCAGCAGTGAGAGGGACAGCTCCTACAATGAGCAGTTCTTC	CASSERDSSYNEQFF
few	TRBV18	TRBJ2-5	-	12	TGTGCCAGCTCACCCTCTCCAGAGACCCAGTACTTC	CASSPSPETQYF
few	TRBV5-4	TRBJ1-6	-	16	TGTGCCAGCAGCCCTACGTCAGGGGCGATGAATTCACCCCTCCACTTT	CASSPTSGAMNSPLHF
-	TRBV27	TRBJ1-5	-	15	TGTGCCAGCAGAAATGACAAAGATGGCAATCAGCCCCAGCATTTT	CASRNDKDGNQPQHF
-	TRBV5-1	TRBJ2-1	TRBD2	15	TGCGCCAGCAGCGCTAGCGGGGGCTCCTACAATGAGCAGTTCTTC	CASSASGGSYNEQFF
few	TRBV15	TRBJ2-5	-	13	TGTGCCACCAGCAGAGACAGGGTTGAGACCCAGTACTTC	CATSRDRVETQYF
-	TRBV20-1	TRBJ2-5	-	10	TGCAGTGCTTATACAGAGACCCAGTACTTC	CSAYTETQYF
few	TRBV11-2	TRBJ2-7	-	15	TGTGCCAGCAGACGGAGCCGGGACCGCGCCTACGAGCAGTACTTC	CASRRSRDRAYEQYF
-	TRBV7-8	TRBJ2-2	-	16	TGTGCCAGCAGCTTAGCCGGGACATCGAACACCGGGGAGCTGTTTTTT	CASSLAGTSNTGELFF
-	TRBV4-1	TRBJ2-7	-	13	TGCGCCAGCAGCCAAGTACACCCTGGCGAGCAGTACTTC	CASSQVHPGEQYF
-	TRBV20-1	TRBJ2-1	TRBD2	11	TGCAGTGTCGCGCGAGCGGGGGCTGTGTTCTTC	CSVARAGAVFF
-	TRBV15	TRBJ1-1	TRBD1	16	TGTGCCACCAGCAGAGGGACAGGGGGCGCGTACACTGAAGCTTTCTTT	CATSRGTGGAYTEAFF
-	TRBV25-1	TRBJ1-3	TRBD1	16	TGTGCCAGCAGTGTCTGGACAGGGTCGGGCGGAAACACCATATATTTT	CASSVWTGSGGNTIYF
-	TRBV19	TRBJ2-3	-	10	TGTGCCAGTAGTAGCCGTACGCAGTATTTT	CASSSRTQYF
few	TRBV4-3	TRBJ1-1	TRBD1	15	TGCGCCAGCAGCCAGGTGGACAGGGTGGGTACTGAAGCTTTCTTT	CASSQVDRVGTEAFF
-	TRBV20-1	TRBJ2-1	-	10	TGCAGTGCTAGTCACAATGAGCAGTTCTTC	CSASHNEQFF
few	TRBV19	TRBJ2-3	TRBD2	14	TGTGCCAGTAAGGGACTAGCGGTCACAGATACGCAGTATTTT	CASKGLAVTDTQYF
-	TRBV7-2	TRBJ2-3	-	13	TGTGCCAGCAGCTTAGGGGTTGCAGATACGCAGTATTTT	CASSLGVADTQYF
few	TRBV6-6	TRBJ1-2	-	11	TGTGCCAGCAGTTACGGGGGCGGCTACACCTTC	CASSYGGGYTF
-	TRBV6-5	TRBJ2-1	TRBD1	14	TGTGCCAGCACGAGGACAGGGTCTAGCAATGAGCAGTTCTTC	CASTRTGSSNEQFF
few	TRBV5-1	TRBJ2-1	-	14	TGCGCCAGCAGCTGGGGACATGAGTCCAATGAGCAGTTCTTC	CASSWGHESNEQFF
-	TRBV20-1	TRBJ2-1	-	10	TGCAGTGCCCGAATGGATGAGCAGTTCTTC	CSARMDEQFF
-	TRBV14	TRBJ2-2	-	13	TGTGCCAGCAGCCAACGGAGGGACGGGGAGCTGTTTTTT	CASSQRRDGELFF
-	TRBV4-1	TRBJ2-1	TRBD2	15	TGCGCCAGCAGCCAGACTAGCGGGAGGGCTTTTGAGCAGTTCTTC	CASSQTSGRAFEQFF
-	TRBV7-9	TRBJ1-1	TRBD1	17	TGTGCCAGCAGCCCCCTGGGACAGGGGGAACGAAGCACTGAAGCTTTCTTT	CASSPLGQGERSTEAFF
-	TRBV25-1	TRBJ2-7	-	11	TGTGCCAGCGTAAATGTCTACGAGCAGTACTTC	CASVNVYEQYF
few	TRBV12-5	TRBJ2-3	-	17	TGTGCTAGTGGTTTGCGTGGATGGTTCAGGGATGCAGATACGCAGTATTTT	CASGLRGWFRDADTQYF
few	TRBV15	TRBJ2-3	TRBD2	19	TGTGCCACCAGCAGAGATCTAGCGACTAGCGGGGGGTCCACAGATACGCAGTATTTT	CATSRDLATSGGSTDTQYF
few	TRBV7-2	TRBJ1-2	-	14	TGTGCCAGCAGCTTAACTCCCTTGGGGAAGGGCTACACCTTC	CASSLTPLGKGYTF
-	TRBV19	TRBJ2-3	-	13	TGTGCCAGTAGTATGGACAGCCAAGATACGCAGTATTTT	CASSMDSQDTQYF
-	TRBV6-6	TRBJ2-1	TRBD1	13	TGTGCCAGCACCAAGGGGGCGCAGGGTGAGCAGTTCTTC	CASTKGAQGEQFF
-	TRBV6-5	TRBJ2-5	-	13	TGTGCCAGCAGCTCGACAGGCCAAGAGACCCAGTACTTC	CASSSTGQETQYF
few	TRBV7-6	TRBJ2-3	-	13	TGTGCCAGCAGCCGAGGGACTGCCGATACGCAGTATTTT	CASSRGTADTQYF
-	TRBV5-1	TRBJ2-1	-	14	TGCGCCAGCGCTTACAGGGACCCCTACAATGAGCAGTTCTTC	CASAYRDPYNEQFF
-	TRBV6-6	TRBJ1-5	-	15	TGTGCCAGCAGTTACGGGAGTCAGAGCAATCAGCCCCAGCATTTT	CASSYGSQSNQPQHF
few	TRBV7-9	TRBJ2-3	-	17	TGTGCCAGCAGCTCCCGGGGGGCGGTACATAGCACAGATACGCAGTATTTT	CASSSRGAVHSTDTQYF
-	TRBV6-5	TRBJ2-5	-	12	TGTGCCATCAGTGACCAAGAAGAGACCCAGTACTTC	CAISDQEETQYF
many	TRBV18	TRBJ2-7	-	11	TGTGCCAGCTCACCAGGGGGCGAGCAGTACTTC	CASSPGGEQYF